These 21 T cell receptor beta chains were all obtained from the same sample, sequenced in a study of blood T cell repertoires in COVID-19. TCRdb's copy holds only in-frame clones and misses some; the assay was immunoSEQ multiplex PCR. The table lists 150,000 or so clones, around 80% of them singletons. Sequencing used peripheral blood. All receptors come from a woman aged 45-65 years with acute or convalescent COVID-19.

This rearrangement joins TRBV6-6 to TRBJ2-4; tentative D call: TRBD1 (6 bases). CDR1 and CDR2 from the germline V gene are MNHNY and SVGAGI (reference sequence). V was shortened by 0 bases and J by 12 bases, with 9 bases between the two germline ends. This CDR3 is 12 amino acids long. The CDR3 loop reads CASSYSQDSQYF. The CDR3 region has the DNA TGTGCCAGCAGTTACTCTCAGGACAGTCAGTACTTC.

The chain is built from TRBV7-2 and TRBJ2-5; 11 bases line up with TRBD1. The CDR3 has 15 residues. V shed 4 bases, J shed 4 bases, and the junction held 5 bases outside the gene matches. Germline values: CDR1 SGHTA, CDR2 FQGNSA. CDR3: CASSSLGTGGETQYF. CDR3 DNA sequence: TGTGCCAGCAGCTCCCTCGGGACAGGGGGAGAGACCCAGTACTTC.

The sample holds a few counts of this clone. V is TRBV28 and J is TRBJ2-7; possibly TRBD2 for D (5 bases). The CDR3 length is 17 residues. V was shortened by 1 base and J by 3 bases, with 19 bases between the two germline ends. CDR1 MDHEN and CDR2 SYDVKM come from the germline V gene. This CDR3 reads CASSLFMSGSLSYEQYF. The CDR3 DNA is TGTGCCAGCAGTTTATTCATGTCGGGGAGTTTGAGCTACGAGCAGTACTTC.

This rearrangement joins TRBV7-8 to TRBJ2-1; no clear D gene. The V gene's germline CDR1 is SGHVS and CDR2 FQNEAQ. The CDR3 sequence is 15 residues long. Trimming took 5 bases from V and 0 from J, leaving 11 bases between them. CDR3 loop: CASSPVTFSYNEQFF. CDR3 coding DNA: TGTGCCAGCAGCCCCGTAACTTTCTCCTACAATGAGCAGTTCTTC.

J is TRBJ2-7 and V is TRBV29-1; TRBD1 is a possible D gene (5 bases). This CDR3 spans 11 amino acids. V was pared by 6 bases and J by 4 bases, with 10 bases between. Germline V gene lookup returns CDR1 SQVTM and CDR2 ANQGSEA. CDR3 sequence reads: CSVGLDYEQYF. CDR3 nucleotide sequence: TGCAGCGTGGGGCTCGATTACGAGCAGTACTTC.

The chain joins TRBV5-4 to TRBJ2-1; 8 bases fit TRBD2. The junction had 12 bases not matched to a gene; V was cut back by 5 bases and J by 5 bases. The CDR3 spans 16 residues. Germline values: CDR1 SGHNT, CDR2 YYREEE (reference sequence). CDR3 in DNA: TGTGCCAGCAGGACCTCGGTAGCGGGGCCAGACAATGAGCAGTTCTTC. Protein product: CASRTSVAGPDNEQFF. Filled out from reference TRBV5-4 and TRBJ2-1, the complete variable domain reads ETGVTQSPTHLIKTRGQQVTLRCSSQSGHNTVSWYQQALGQGPQFIFQYYREEENGRGNFPPRFSGLQFPNYSSELNVNALELDDSALYLCASRTSVAGPDNEQFFGPGTRLTVL.

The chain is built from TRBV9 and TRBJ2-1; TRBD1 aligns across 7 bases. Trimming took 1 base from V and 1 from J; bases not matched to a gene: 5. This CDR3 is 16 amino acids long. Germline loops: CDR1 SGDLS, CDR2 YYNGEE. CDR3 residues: CASSVSGTDSYNEQFF. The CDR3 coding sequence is TGTGCCAGCAGCGTATCCGGGACAGATTCCTACAATGAGCAGTTCTTC. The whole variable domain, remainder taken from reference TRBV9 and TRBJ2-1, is DSGVTQTPKHLITATGQRVTLRCSPRSGDLSVYWYQQSLDQGLQFLIQYYNGEERAKGNILERFSAQQFPDLHSELNLSSLELGDSALYFCASSVSGTDSYNEQFFGPGTRLTVL.

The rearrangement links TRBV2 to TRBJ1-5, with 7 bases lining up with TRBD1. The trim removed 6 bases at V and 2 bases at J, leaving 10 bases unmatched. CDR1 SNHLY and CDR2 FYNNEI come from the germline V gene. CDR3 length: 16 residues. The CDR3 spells CASRPTTGVGNQPQHF. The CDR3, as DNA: TGTGCCAGCAGGCCGACAACAGGGGTGGGCAATCAGCCCCAGCATTTT.

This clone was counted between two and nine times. Written as DNA, the CDR3 is TGCGCCAGCAGCCAAGTGGAGGGATTAGCGGTGTCCTACAATGAGCAGTTCTTC. Its translation: CASSQVEGLAVSYNEQFF. V gene TRBV4-1 combines with J gene TRBJ2-1, with a tentative D call TRBD2 (6 bases). This CDR3 spans 18 amino acids. Deletions cut 1 base from V and 1 base from J, with 17 bases between. The V gene's germline CDR1 is MGHRA and CDR2 YSYEKL.

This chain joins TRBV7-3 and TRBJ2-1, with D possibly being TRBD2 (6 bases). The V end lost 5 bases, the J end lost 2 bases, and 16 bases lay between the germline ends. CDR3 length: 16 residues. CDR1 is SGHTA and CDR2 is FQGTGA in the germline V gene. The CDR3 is CASSTIGGSPYNEQFF. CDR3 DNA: TGTGCCAGCAGCACTATTGGGGGGTCCCCCTACAATGAGCAGTTCTTC.

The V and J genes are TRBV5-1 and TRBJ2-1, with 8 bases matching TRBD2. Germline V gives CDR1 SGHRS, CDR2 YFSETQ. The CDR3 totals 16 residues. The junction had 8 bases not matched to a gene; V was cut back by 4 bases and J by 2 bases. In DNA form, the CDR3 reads TGCGCCAGCAGCCCGTTACTAGCGGACCCCTACAATGAGCAGTTCTTC. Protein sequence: CASSPLLADPYNEQFF.

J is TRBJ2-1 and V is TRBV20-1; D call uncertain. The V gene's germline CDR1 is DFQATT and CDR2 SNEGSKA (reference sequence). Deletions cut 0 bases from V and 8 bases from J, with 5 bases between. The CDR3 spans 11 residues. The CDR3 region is CSARDLHEQFF. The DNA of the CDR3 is TGCAGTGCTAGAGATCTACATGAGCAGTTCTTC.

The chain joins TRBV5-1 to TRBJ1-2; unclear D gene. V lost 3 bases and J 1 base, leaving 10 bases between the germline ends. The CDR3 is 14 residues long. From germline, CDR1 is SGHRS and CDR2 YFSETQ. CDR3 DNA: TGCGCCAGCAGCTCGCTATCCAATAACTATGGCTACACCTTC. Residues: CASSSLSNNYGYTF.

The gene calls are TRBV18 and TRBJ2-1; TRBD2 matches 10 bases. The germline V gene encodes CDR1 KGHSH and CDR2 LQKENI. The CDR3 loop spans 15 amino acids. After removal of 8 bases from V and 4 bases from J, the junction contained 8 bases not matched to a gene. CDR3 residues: CASLLAGGRYNEQFF. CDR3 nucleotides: TGTGCCAGCCTCTTAGCGGGGGGCCGTTACAATGAGCAGTTCTTC.

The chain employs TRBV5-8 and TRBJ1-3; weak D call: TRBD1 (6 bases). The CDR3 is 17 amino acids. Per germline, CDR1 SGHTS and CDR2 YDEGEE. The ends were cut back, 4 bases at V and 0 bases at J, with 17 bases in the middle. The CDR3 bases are TGTGCCAGCAGCCGAACCTACGACAGGCGCTCTGGAAACACCATATATTTT. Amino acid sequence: CASSRTYDRRSGNTIYF.

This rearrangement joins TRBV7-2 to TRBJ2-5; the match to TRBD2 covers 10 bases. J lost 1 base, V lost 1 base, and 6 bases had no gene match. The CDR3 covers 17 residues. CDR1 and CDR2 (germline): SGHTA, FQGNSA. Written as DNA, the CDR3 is TGTGCCAGCAGCTTAGGTATAGCGGGGGGCCTCCAAGAGACCCAGTACTTC. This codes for CASSLGIAGGLQETQYF. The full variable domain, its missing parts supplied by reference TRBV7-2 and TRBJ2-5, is GAGVSQSPSNKVTEKGKDVELRCDPISGHTALYWYRQSLGQGLEFLIYFQGNSAPDKSGLPSDRFSAERTGGSVSTLTIQRTQQEDSAVYLCASSLGIAGGLQETQYFGPGTRLLVL.

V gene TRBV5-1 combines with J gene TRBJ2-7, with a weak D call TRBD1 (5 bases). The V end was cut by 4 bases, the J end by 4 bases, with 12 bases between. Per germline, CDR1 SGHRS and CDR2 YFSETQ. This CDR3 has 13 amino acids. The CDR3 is CASSGMTEYEQYF. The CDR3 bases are TGCGCCAGCAGCGGAATGACAGAATACGAGCAGTACTTC.

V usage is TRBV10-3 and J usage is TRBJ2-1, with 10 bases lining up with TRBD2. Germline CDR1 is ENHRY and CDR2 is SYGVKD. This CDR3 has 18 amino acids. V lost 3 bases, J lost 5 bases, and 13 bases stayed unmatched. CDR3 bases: TGTGCCATCAGTGACCCCTGGAGTGAGCGGGGGGGAAACAATGAGCAGTTCTTC. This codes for CAISDPWSERGGNNEQFF.

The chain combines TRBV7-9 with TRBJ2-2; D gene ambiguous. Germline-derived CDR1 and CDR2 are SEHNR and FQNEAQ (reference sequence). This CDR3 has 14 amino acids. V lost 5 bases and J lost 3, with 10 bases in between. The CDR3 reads CASSLDLDTGELFF. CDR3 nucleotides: TGTGCCAGCAGCCTAGACTTGGACACCGGGGAGCTGTTTTTT. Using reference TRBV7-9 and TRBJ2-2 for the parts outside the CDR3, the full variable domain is DTGVSQNPRHKITKRGQNVTFRCDPISEHNRLYWYRQTLGQGPEFLTYFQNEAQLEKSRLLSDRFSAERPKGSFSTLEIQRTEQGDSAMYLCASSLDLDTGELFFGEGSRLTVL.

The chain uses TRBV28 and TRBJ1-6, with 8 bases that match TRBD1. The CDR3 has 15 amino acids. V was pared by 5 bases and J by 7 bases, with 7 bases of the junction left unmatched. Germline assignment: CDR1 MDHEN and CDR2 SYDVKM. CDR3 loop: CASSATGTGNSPLHF. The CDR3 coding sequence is TGTGCCAGCAGTGCAACCGGGACAGGAAATTCACCCCTCCACTTT.

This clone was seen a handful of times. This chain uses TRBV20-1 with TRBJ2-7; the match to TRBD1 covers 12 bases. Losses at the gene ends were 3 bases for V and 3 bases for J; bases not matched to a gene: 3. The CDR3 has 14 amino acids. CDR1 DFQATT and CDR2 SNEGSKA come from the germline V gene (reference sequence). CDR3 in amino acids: CSASGTGGFYEQYF. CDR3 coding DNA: TGCAGTGCTAGTGGGACAGGGGGCTTCTACGAGCAGTACTTC.